This T cell receptor (beta chain) was found in a study of Graves' ophthalmopathy and Graves' hyperthyroidism. Findings of the study overall: Distinction of ophthalmopathy from stable hyperthyroidism by a 13-signature model reached 85% to 90% sensitivity and approximately 81% specificity.

Amplification from RNA transcripts yielded the TCR beta CDR3 regions. The first-round RT-PCR employed HTBI primers together with the Qiagen OneStep RT-PCR kit. A multiplex PCR was then performed as the second round. TCRdb reanalysed the multiplex PCR reads using MiXCR and keeps one entry per CDR3 protein. The sample lists a few hundred thousand distinct CDR3 sequences; 17% were seen once. With 11 bases clipped from V and 2 bases from J, the junction kept 9 bases outside the gene matches. CDR1 MNHEY and CDR2 SVGAGI come from the germline V gene. The CDR3 loop spans 13 amino acids. This clonotype came up many times. Its antigen is not known.

What was sequenced was peripheral blood. The TCR originated in an adult woman with stable Graves' hyperthyroidism. The chain uses TRBV6-5 and TRBJ2-7, with 7 nucleotides matching TRBD2. The DNA of the CDR3 is TGTGCCGCGGCTAGCGGAGGAACCTACGAGCAGTACTTC. Protein product: CAAASGGTYEQYF.